This T cell receptor beta chain was sequenced in a study of blood T cell dynamics during melanoma immunotherapy. Time point described: week 3, after first cycle of checkpoint inhibitor. Disease control meant complete response, partial response or stable disease at 12 weeks. CDR1 is MDHEN, CDR2 SYDVKM, per germline. Trimming removed 3 bases from V and 4 bases from J; junction bases left unmatched: 3. This CDR3 region has 14 residues. DNA loading was fixed at approximately 0.35 ug for all bulk PBMC samples. TCRdb's copy holds only in-frame clones and misses some; the assay was immunoSEQ multiplex PCR. The sample carries 9,500 to 14,000 clones, roughly 87% recorded once.

The source material was blood, sampled from a patient treated with checkpoint blockade. This TCR was sampled from a human donor with melanoma. This sequence joins TRBV28 and TRBJ2-1, with 7 positions matching TRBD2. The CDR3 DNA is TGTGCCAGCAGTTTGCGGGAGATATACAATGAGCAGTTCTTC. Translation: CASSLREIYNEQFF. The full variable domain, with the rest looked up from reference TRBV28 and TRBJ2-1, is DVKVTQSSRYLVKRTGEKVFLECVQDMDHENMFWYRQDPGLGLRLIYFSYDVKMKEKGDIPEGYSVSREKKERFSLILESASTNQTSMYLCASSLREIYNEQFFGPGTRLTVL.